A single sample gave rise to the 20 T cell receptor beta chains below, sequenced in a study of CD8 T cells in Susac syndrome. Random hexamers were used to reverse transcribe 0.5 to 1 ug of RNA. A single record per CDR3 protein comes from TCRdb applying MiXCR to the immunoSEQ multiplex PCR reads. The sample lists roughly 150,000 distinct CDR3 sequences, around 92% occurring once. Sequenced sample: CD4+ T cells from PBMCs. The receptors were sampled from a human donor in good health.

V and J are TRBV2 and TRBJ1-5; D unclear. CDR3 length equals 13 residues. Germline CDR1 and CDR2: SNHLY and FYNNEI. V lost 7 bases and J lost 4, with 11 bases in between. DNA of the CDR3: TGTGCCAGCAAAGTTCTCGAAAATCAGCCCCAGCATTTT. Encoded protein: CASKVLENQPQHF. Full variable domain (remainder filled in from reference TRBV2 and TRBJ1-5): EPEVTQTPSHQVTQMGQEVILRCVPISNHLYFYWYRQILGQKVEFLVSFYNNEISEKSEIFDDQFSVERPDGSNFTLKIRSTKLEDSAMYFCASKVLENQPQHFGDGTRLSIL.

The chain carries TRBV28 and TRBJ2-7; perhaps TRBD1 as D (6 bases). The V gene lost 2 bases and the J gene lost 0 bases, with 11 bases spanning the gap. This CDR3 is built from 15 residues. The germline CDR1 and CDR2 sequences are MDHEN and SYDVKM. DNA for the CDR3: TGTGCCAGCAGTTTAGGGGACACAAACTCCTACGAGCAGTACTTC. Its protein product is CASSLGDTNSYEQYF.

The rearrangement links TRBV12-3 or TRBV12-4 to TRBJ2-2; 9 bases line up with TRBD1. CDR3 length: 14 residues. J gave up 5 bases and V 5 bases, and 3 bases lay outside the gene matches. The CDR3 region has the DNA TGTGCCAGCAGTAGGGACAGGGAGACCGGGGAGCTGTTTTTT. Its translation: CASSRDRETGELFF.

The CDR3 region has the DNA TGTGCCAGCAGTCCACGACAGGGCAATCAGCCCCAGCATTTT. This translates into CASSPRQGNQPQHF. The chain combines TRBV12-3 or TRBV12-4 with TRBJ1-5; possible D gene TRBD1, 6 bases. V gave up 5 bases and J gave up 2 bases, with 10 bases separating them. The CDR3 consists of 14 residues.

This rearrangement joins TRBV6-5 to TRBJ2-7; possible D gene TRBD1, 6 bases. Germline CDR1 is MNHEY and CDR2 is SVGAGI. The CDR3 consists of 15 residues. V was pared by 2 bases and J by 3 bases, with 14 bases between. The chain's CDR3 is CASSYTPGTYYEQYF. CDR3 DNA: TGTGCCAGCAGTTACACACCCGGGACATACTACGAGCAGTACTTC.

The chain joins TRBV4-3 to TRBJ1-2, with D unclear. Germline V gene data show CDR1 as LGHNA and CDR2 as YSLEER. This CDR3 has 18 residues. With 0 bases removed from V and 4 bases from J, the gap between germline ends came to 21 bases. CDR3 in DNA: TGCGCCAGCAGCCAAGATTGGAGGGATCGGCCCCTTGGCTATGGCTACACCTTC. Translated, it gives CASSQDWRDRPLGYGYTF.

The chain joins TRBV19 to TRBJ2-1, with D possibly TRBD2 on 5 matching bases. Germline V gene sequence: CDR1 LNHDA, CDR2 SQIVND (reference sequence). CDR3 length: 14 amino acids. Trimming shortened V by 10 bases and J by 0 bases, and 13 bases separated the two germline ends. The CDR3 DNA reads as TGTGCCACCACTTATGGGAGCTCCTACAATGAGCAGTTCTTC. This gives the protein CATTYGSSYNEQFF.

The chain is built from TRBV30 and TRBJ2-5, with TRBD2 matching 13 bases. The CDR3 extends over 14 amino acids. Germline V gene lookup returns CDR1 GTSNPN and CDR2 SVGIG (reference sequence). The V and J ends lost 7 bases and 5 bases, in that order; junction bases with no gene match: 7. The CDR3 is CASRTSGSYETQYF. CDR3 DNA sequence: TGTGCCTCAAGGACTAGCGGGAGCTATGAGACCCAGTACTTC.

The CDR3: CASSRDTTSPYGYTF. CDR3 DNA: TGCGCCAGCAGCCGGGACACCACCAGCCCCTATGGCTACACCTTC. This chain joins TRBV5-1 and TRBJ1-2; maybe TRBD1 (6 bases). This CDR3 contains 15 residues. Germline-derived CDR1 and CDR2 are SGHRS and YFSETQ. Trimming took off 4 bases at V and 4 bases at J, with 17 bases between the two ends.

This rearrangement joins TRBV6-2 or TRBV6-3 to TRBJ1-1; possible D gene TRBD1, 5 bases. Per the germline V gene, CDR1 is MNHEY and CDR2 is SVGEGT. V was cut by 6 bases and J by 2 bases, with 16 bases left in between. The CDR3 has 15 residues. The DNA for the CDR3 is TGTGCCAGCAGCCACCAAGGAGGGGCCAACACTGAAGCTTTCTTT. It translates to CASSHQGGANTEAFF.

The CDR3 loop is CASSLTSGSRELFF. CDR3 bases: TGTGCCAGCAGCTTGACTAGCGGGAGCAGGGAGCTGTTTTTT. The genes are TRBV7-9 and TRBJ2-2; TRBD2 agrees at 12 bases. Per germline, CDR1 SEHNR and CDR2 FQNEAQ (reference sequence). V lost 3 bases, J lost 9 bases, and 2 bases stayed unmatched. The CDR3 spans 14 residues.

The chain links TRBV6-5 to TRBJ1-2; 10 bases map to TRBD1. Germline loops: CDR1 MNHEY, CDR2 SVGAGI. The trim removed 2 bases at V and 8 bases at J, leaving 2 bases unmatched. This CDR3 has 13 residues. This CDR3 reads CASSYRDRGGYTF. CDR3 nucleotide sequence: TGTGCCAGCAGTTACCGGGACAGGGGAGGCTACACCTTC.

This chain joins TRBV18 and TRBJ1-2; tentative D call: TRBD1 (6 bases). Per germline, CDR1 KGHSH and CDR2 LQKENI. With 3 bases removed from V and 4 bases from J, the gap between germline ends came to 15 bases. The CDR3 consists of 15 residues. The CDR3 sequence: CASSPQGQVTYGYTF. CDR3 sequence (DNA): TGTGCCAGCTCACCTCAGGGGCAGGTTACCTATGGCTACACCTTC.

This clonotype was seen a single time. The gene calls are TRBV5-6 and TRBJ2-4; perhaps TRBD1 as D (6 bases). The CDR3 covers 18 residues. Trimming removed 2 bases at V and 0 bases at J, with 18 bases between. Per the germline V gene, CDR1 is SGHDT and CDR2 is YYEEEE. CDR3 sequence (DNA): TGTGCCAGCAGCTTCGGACAGCAATCATTATTAGCCAAAAACATTCAGTACTTC. Protein sequence: CASSFGQQSLLAKNIQYF.

The CDR3 reads CSVSSPGPEQPQHF. CDR3 sequence (DNA): TGCAGCGTGTCGAGCCCGGGCCCCGAACAGCCCCAGCATTTT. V is TRBV29-1 and J is TRBJ1-5, with no clear D. V dropped 6 bases and J dropped 7 bases, with 19 bases sitting between them. CDR1 is SQVTM, CDR2 ANQGSEA, per germline. There are 14 residues in the CDR3.

V gene TRBV20-1 combines with J gene TRBJ2-4, with D possibly being TRBD2 (6 bases). The CDR3 totals 15 residues. Trimming left V 6 bases short and J 9 bases short, with 24 bases between. Germline CDR1 DFQATT, CDR2 SNEGSKA (reference sequence). CDR3 sequence: CSAVGFGGSEGIQYF. CDR3 coding DNA: TGCAGTGCGGTCGGATTTGGGGGTTCGGAGGGCATTCAGTACTTC.

The J gene is TRBJ1-1, the V gene TRBV7-2; 7 bases are a match to TRBD1. Trimming removed 1 base from V and 4 bases from J; junction bases left unmatched: 3. This CDR3 comprises 14 residues. Germline V gene data show CDR1 as SGHTA and CDR2 as FQGNSA. CDR3 in DNA: TGTGCCAGCAGCTTAGTAGGGGGCGGCACTGAAGCTTTCTTT. Protein product: CASSLVGGGTEAFF.

This sequence joins TRBV14 and TRBJ2-3; TRBD2 matches 13 bases. This CDR3 spans 12 amino acids. In germline, CDR1 is SGHDN, CDR2 FVKESK. Germline trimming cut 4 bases from V and 13 bases from J; bases unmatched to any gene: 2. In DNA, the CDR3 is TGTGCCAGCAGCCTCGGACTAGCGGGAGAGTATTTT. The encoded protein is CASSLGLAGEYF. Filled out from reference TRBV14 and TRBJ2-3, the complete variable domain reads EAGVTQFPSHSVIEKGQTVTLRCDPISGHDNLYWYRRVMGKEIKFLLHFVKESKQDESGMPNNRFLAERTGGTYSTLKVQPAELEDSGVYFCASSLGLAGEYFGPGTRLTVL.

CDR3: CASSLGPPDMNYGYTF. Written as DNA, the CDR3 is TGTGCCAGCAGTTTAGGTCCCCCGGACATGAACTATGGCTACACCTTC. The chain combines TRBV28 with TRBJ1-2; possibly TRBD1 for D (5 bases). With 2 bases removed from V and 2 bases from J, the gap between germline ends came to 15 bases. This CDR3 spans 16 amino acids. The germline CDR1 and CDR2 sequences are MDHEN and SYDVKM.

This clonotype was recorded once. This chain links TRBV9 with TRBJ2-5; the D is unclear. The germline V gene encodes CDR1 SGDLS and CDR2 YYNGEE. The V end was cut by 4 bases, the J end by 5 bases, with 15 bases between. The CDR3 consists of 14 residues. CDR3 protein: CASSTPELRETQYF. The CDR3 region has the DNA TGTGCCAGCAGCACCCCGGAACTGAGGGAGACCCAGTACTTC.